The T cell receptor (beta chain) described here comes from a study of T cell responses to AZD1222 COVID-19 vaccine. Study-level findings and limits: It should be noted that donors were predominantly white British and more often female, and clonal diversity was possibly underestimated. Baseline serology detected seropositivity in only six AZD1222 recipients. Receipt of two AZD1222 doses was followed by a rise in Spike-specific TCR breadth and depth.

With regard to this clone: Its target is not known.

Germline assignment: CDR1 LNHDA and CDR2 SQIVND (reference sequence). The CDR3 is made up of 17 amino acids. The V segment lost 2 bases and the J segment 2 bases; nucleotides outside the gene matches: 8. Here immunoSEQ multiplex PCR was the method, and the copy in TCRdb shows in-frame clones only, minus some. The sample has more than 70,000 clones, nearly 90% seen once. The chain is built from TRBV19 and TRBJ1-1, with 10 bases lining up with TRBD1. The sequences come from peripheral blood, collected 28 days after the second AZD1222 dose. The sequence was obtained from an adult who received the AZD1222 COVID-19 vaccine. In DNA form, the CDR3 reads TGTGCCAGTAGTATACCGGGACAGGGGTCACGTAACACTGAAGCTTTCTTT. Protein: CASSIPGQGSRNTEAFF. The variable domain in full, with the rest retrieved from reference TRBV19 and TRBJ1-1, is DGGITQSPKYLFRKEGQNVTLSCEQNLNHDAMYWYRQDPGQGLRLIYYSQIVNDFQKGDIAEGYSVSREKKESFPLTVTSAQKNPTAFYLCASSIPGQGSRNTEAFFGQGTRLTVV.